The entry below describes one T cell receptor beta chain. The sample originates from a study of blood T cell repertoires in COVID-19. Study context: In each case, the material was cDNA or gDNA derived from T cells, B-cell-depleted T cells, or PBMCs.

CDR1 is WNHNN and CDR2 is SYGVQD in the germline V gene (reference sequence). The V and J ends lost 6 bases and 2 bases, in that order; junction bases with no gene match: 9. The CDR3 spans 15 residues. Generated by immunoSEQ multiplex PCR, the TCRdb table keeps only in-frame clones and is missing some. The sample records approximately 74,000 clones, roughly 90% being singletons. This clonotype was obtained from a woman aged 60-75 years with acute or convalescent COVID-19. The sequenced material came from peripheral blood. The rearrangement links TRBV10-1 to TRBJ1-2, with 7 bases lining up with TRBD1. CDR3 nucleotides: TGCGCCAGCAGGCCCGGCGAAGGGGGCAACTATGGCTACACCTTC. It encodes CASRPGEGGNYGYTF.